This paragraph covers one TCR beta chain sequence. The data were obtained in a study of blood T cell repertoires in COVID-19. Authors' processing steps: Amplified reference gene primers provided the basis for estimating nucleated cell counts. Generated by immunoSEQ multiplex PCR, the TCRdb table keeps only in-frame clones and is missing some. V and J calls and clone size come straight from that table; D and trimming were deduced from the DNA. The table includes roughly 78,000 clones, 75% to 90% detected once. Germline V gene lookup returns CDR1 SEHNR and CDR2 FQNEAQ (reference sequence). This CDR3 region has 15 residues. V shed 3 bases and J 2 bases; nucleotides not matched to a gene: 3.

Sample: peripheral blood. The clonotype was recovered from a man aged 50 to 59 with COVID-19, enrolled during active disease. J is TRBJ2-3 and V is TRBV7-9; 9 positions agree with TRBD1. In DNA form, the CDR3 reads TGTGCCAGCAGCTTCGGGACAGGGCTCACAGATACGCAGTATTTT. This sequence encodes CASSFGTGLTDTQYF.